The 25 T cell receptor beta chains in this list originate from one sample, sequenced in a study of molecular identifiers for immune sequencing clone quantification. One entry per CDR3 protein, called by TCRdb with MiXCR from the PCR reads. The sample lists 45,000 to 55,000 distinct CDR3 sequences; approximately 34% were seen once. The sample consisted of naive CD8+ T cells from blood, with Jurkat cell RNA spiked in. Documented subset: FACS-sorted CD8+CD4-CCR7+CD45RA+ naive T cells. These receptors were collected from a human donor in good health. Some libraries in this study had Jurkat cell RNA spiked in.

For this clonotype: A read error may explain this, as a much larger clone is one base away. The V and J genes are TRBV7-9 and TRBJ2-3, with 8 nucleotides matching TRBD1. This CDR3 comprises 16 residues. The germline CDR1 and CDR2 sequences are SEHNR and FQNEAQ (reference sequence). The CDR3 DNA reads as TGTGCCAGCAGCCCTAGGACAGGGCTGAGCACAGAAACGCAGTATTTT. Protein sequence: CASSPRTGLSTETQYF.

This clonotype has just a few counts. One junction end does not reproduce the germline sequence, and a read error may be involved. This chain links TRBV4-1 with TRBJ2-2, with D possibly matching TRBD2 (5 bases). CDR3 length equals 12 residues. Germline V lookup: CDR1 MGHRA, CDR2 YSYEKL. CDR3 residues: CASSPITGELIF. The CDR3 coding sequence is TGCGCCAGCAGCCCTATAACCGGGGAGCTGATTTTT.

This chain connects TRBV13 to TRBJ2-7; possibly TRBD2 for D (6 bases). CDR3 size: 13 residues. CDR1 and CDR2 (germline): PRHDT, FYEKMQ (reference sequence). V was clipped by 1 base and J by 5 bases, with 9 bases between them. In nucleotides, the CDR3 is TGTGCCAGCAGCTTAGCGGGAGACCACGAGCAGTACTTC. Protein sequence: CASSLAGDHEQYF. Together with reference TRBV13 and TRBJ2-7, the CDR3 gives the full variable domain: AAGVIQSPRHLIKEKRETATLKCYPIPRHDTVYWYQQGPGQDPQFLISFYEKMQSDKGSIPDRFSAQQFSDYHSELNMSSLELGDSALYFCASSLAGDHEQYFGPGTRLTVT.

In DNA, the CDR3 is TGTGCCAGCAGTCCCCGAGGAGGAAGCTCCTACGAGCAGTACTTC. Protein: CASSPRGGSSYEQYF. The J gene is TRBJ2-7, the V gene TRBV27; maybe TRBD2 (5 bases). Germline-derived CDR1 and CDR2 are MNHEY and SMNVEV (reference sequence). This CDR3 region has 15 residues. Trimming removed 5 bases from V and 0 bases from J, with 14 bases in between.

This chain uses TRBV4-3 with TRBJ2-3; 7 bases line up with TRBD1. CDR1 and CDR2 from the germline V gene are LGHNA and YSLEER. After removal of 0 bases from V and 2 bases from J, the junction contained 14 bases not matched to a gene. This CDR3 contains 19 residues. CDR3 sequence (DNA): TGCGCCAGCAGCCAAGACGGGTATGGACAGGAGCGTTACACAGATACGCAGTATTTT. Encoded protein: CASSQDGYGQERYTDTQYF.

Regarding this clonotype: A much larger clone differs from this one at a single base, so this may be a read error. This chain joins TRBV10-2 and TRBJ2-5, with D perhaps TRBD1 (5 bases). The germline V and J ends were trimmed by 8 bases and 1 base, with 11 bases remaining between them. CDR1 and CDR2 (germline): WSHSY, SAAADI. This CDR3 is built from 13 residues. The CDR3 DNA reads as TGCGCCAGCGCTAACAGGTTCCAAGAGACCCAGTACTTC. Translation: CASANRFQETQYF.

As regards this clonotype: The germline gene is not matched at one end of the junction; a read error may be the cause. The chain joins TRBV4-2 to TRBJ1-4; no firm D call. CDR1 LGHNA and CDR2 YNFKEQ come from the germline V gene. CDR3 length: 16 amino acids. This CDR3 reads CARSHPRQPTNEKLFF. CDR3 bases: TGTGCCCGCAGCCATCCCCGGCAGCCAACTAATGAAAAACTGTTTTTT.

This clonotype was counted many times. The chain's CDR3 is CASSSAGTYEQYF. The CDR3 nucleotides read TGTGCCAGCAGTTCGGCAGGGACGTACGAGCAGTACTTC. This chain connects TRBV27 to TRBJ2-7, with D possibly being TRBD1 or TRBD2 (5 bases each). The germline V and J ends were trimmed by 4 bases and 4 bases, with 11 bases remaining between them. The CDR3 has 13 residues. Germline CDR1 and CDR2: MNHEY and SMNVEV (reference sequence).

Ten or more counts support this clonotype. The V gene is TRBV5-1, the J gene TRBJ2-7, with D tentatively TRBD1 (6 bases). Germline V lookup: CDR1 SGHRS, CDR2 YFSETQ. With 2 bases removed from V and 7 bases from J, the gap between germline ends came to 7 bases. The CDR3 is 11 residues long. The CDR3 DNA follows: TGCGCCAGCAGCTTCCAGGGGGAGCAGTACTTC. It is translated as CASSFQGEQYF.

This clonotype has a count of ten or more. The CDR3 here is CASSFPRLAGGADTQYF. In DNA, the CDR3 is TGTGCCAGCAGTTTCCCCCGTCTAGCGGGAGGCGCAGATACGCAGTATTTT. The chain uses TRBV28 and TRBJ2-3; TRBD2 agrees at 11 bases. CDR1 MDHEN and CDR2 SYDVKM come from the germline V gene. The CDR3 sequence is 17 residues long. V was pared by 3 bases and J by 4 bases, with 9 bases of the junction left unmatched.

The chain has TRBV9 and TRBJ2-3, with D perhaps TRBD2 (6 bases). The germline V gene encodes CDR1 SGDLS and CDR2 YYNGEE. The CDR3 contains 15 residues. Trimming pared 2 bases from V and 3 bases from J, leaving 13 bases between. CDR3 bases: TGTGCCAGCAGCGTTTACGGGAGACTTACAGATACGCAGTATTTT. Translated, it gives CASSVYGRLTDTQYF.

This clonotype was seen more than once but under ten times. This chain uses TRBV27 with TRBJ2-3; 7 bases line up with TRBD2. V lost 3 bases and J lost 10; bases outside the gene matches: 7. The V gene's germline CDR1 is MNHEY and CDR2 SMNVEV (reference sequence). The CDR3 totals 13 residues. CDR3 residues: CASSLGGAPSQYF. CDR3 DNA: TGTGCCAGCAGTTTGGGAGGGGCACCCTCGCAGTATTTT.

This sequence joins TRBV12-3 or TRBV12-4 and TRBJ2-5, with D possibly being TRBD2 (6 bases). This CDR3 is 16 amino acids long. V gave up 5 bases and J gave up 0 bases, with 16 bases separating them. The CDR3 region has the DNA TGTGCCAGCAGTCCTCGGGGGAGCGGGTACCAAGAGACCCAGTACTTC. This translates into CASSPRGSGYQETQYF.

The chain recombines TRBV13 with TRBJ2-1; 12 bases map to TRBD2. The J segment lost 8 bases and the V segment lost 2 bases, leaving 10 bases of the junction unmatched. The CDR3 length is 17 residues. Germline CDR1 reads PRHDT; CDR2 reads FYEKMQ (reference sequence). The CDR3: CASSLIGGLAGGHEQFF. DNA of the CDR3: TGTGCCAGCAGCTTAATCGGTGGGCTAGCGGGAGGGCATGAGCAGTTCTTC. Together with reference TRBV13 and TRBJ2-1, the CDR3 gives the full variable domain: AAGVIQSPRHLIKEKRETATLKCYPIPRHDTVYWYQQGPGQDPQFLISFYEKMQSDKGSIPDRFSAQQFSDYHSELNMSSLELGDSALYFCASSLIGGLAGGHEQFFGPGTRLTVL.

This clonotype was seen once. For the CDR3, the DNA is TGTGCCAGTAGTACCCCGGGCTGGCGCTACGAGCAGTACTTC. It is translated as CASSTPGWRYEQYF. V is TRBV19 and J is TRBJ2-7; no firm D call. This CDR3 comprises 14 residues. The V gene lost 4 bases and the J gene lost 3 bases, with 13 bases spanning the gap. CDR1 and CDR2 from the germline V gene are LNHDA and SQIVND (reference sequence).

This clonotype was seen at least ten times. The rearrangement links TRBV19 to TRBJ2-3, with D possibly being TRBD1 (7 bases). The CDR3 is 14 amino acids. V lost 6 bases and J lost 3, with 13 bases in between. Looked up from germline, CDR1 is LNHDA and CDR2 is SQIVND (reference sequence). This CDR3 reads CASRSRGRTDTQYF. The DNA for the CDR3 is TGTGCCAGTAGAAGCAGGGGGAGGACAGATACGCAGTATTTT.

This clonotype was observed many times. The chain employs TRBV13 and TRBJ1-1, with TRBD1 matching 7 bases. Germline V gene lookup returns CDR1 PRHDT and CDR2 FYEKMQ (reference sequence). V was clipped by 5 bases and J by 8 bases; unmatched bases: 11. The CDR3 is 14 amino acids. For the CDR3, the DNA is TGTGCCAGCAGCCCCGGCCCCGGGACAGCAGAAGCTTTCTTT. It is translated as CASSPGPGTAEAFF. Looking up the rest from reference TRBV13 and TRBJ1-1 gives the full variable domain: AAGVIQSPRHLIKEKRETATLKCYPIPRHDTVYWYQQGPGQDPQFLISFYEKMQSDKGSIPDRFSAQQFSDYHSELNMSSLELGDSALYFCASSPGPGTAEAFFGQGTRLTVV.

This clonotype was counted between two and nine times. The rearrangement uses TRBV27 and TRBJ2-7; TRBD2 agrees at 11 bases. Germline assignment: CDR1 MNHEY and CDR2 SMNVEV (reference sequence). This CDR3 has 19 residues. V trimming: 6 bases; J trimming: 0 bases; junction bases outside the gene matches: 16. The CDR3 coding sequence is TGTGCCAGCAGCGACCACCGTCCGAAGACTAGCGGGGTCTCCTACGAGCAGTACTTC. This gives the protein CASSDHRPKTSGVSYEQYF.

The table lists this clonotype with many counts. This chain links TRBV7-2 with TRBJ1-5, with unresolved D. In germline, CDR1 is SGHTA, CDR2 FQGNSA. This CDR3 comprises 15 residues. V was shortened by 0 bases and J by 2 bases, with 8 bases between the two germline ends. As DNA, the CDR3 is TGTGCCAGCAGCTTAGCCGGGTTCGGCAATCAGCCCCAGCATTTT. Its protein product is CASSLAGFGNQPQHF.

A word on this clonotype: A much larger clone is a single base away; this may be a read error. The rearrangement links TRBV7-8 to TRBJ2-2; 8 bases are shared with TRBD1. The CDR3 consists of 18 residues. Germline V CDR1 and CDR2: SGHVS, FQNEAQ. This CDR3 is CASSFYSGTGRRTGELLF. The CDR3 DNA reads TGTGCCAGCAGCTTTTATTCCGGGACAGGCCGGCGCACCGGGGAGCTGTTATTT.

The rearrangement joins TRBV6-5 to TRBJ1-1; D not resolved. Per germline, CDR1 MNHEY and CDR2 SVGAGI. The CDR3 is 14 residues long. The V and J ends lost 0 bases and 5 bases respectively, with 10 bases between them. CDR3 protein: CASSYSLVVTEAFF. The CDR3 DNA sequence: TGTGCCAGCAGTTACTCTTTGGTCGTGACTGAAGCTTTCTTT.

This clonotype was recorded many times. The chain links TRBV6-2 or TRBV6-3 to TRBJ2-3; D is uncertain. Germline V lookup: CDR1 MNHEY, CDR2 SVGEGT. This CDR3 has 11 amino acids. V was trimmed by 7 bases and J by 3 bases, leaving 5 bases between them. The CDR3 nucleotides read TGTGCCAGCATGGGGACAGATACGCAGTATTTT. It is translated as CASMGTDTQYF.

CDR3 sequence (DNA): TGTGCCAGCAGTTCTCTAGCGGGAGGGCTTGCGTTGGAGTTCTTC. It encodes CASSSLAGGLALEFF. The gene calls are TRBV28 and TRBJ2-1; 12 nucleotides agree with TRBD2. V lost 4 bases and J lost 14; bases outside the gene matches: 12. The germline V gene encodes CDR1 MDHEN and CDR2 SYDVKM. The CDR3 consists of 15 residues.

This clonotype was recorded a few times. This chain connects TRBV24-1 to TRBJ2-5; weak D call: TRBD1 (5 bases). The CDR3 is 14 residues long. The V gene lost 5 bases and the J gene lost 1 base, with 10 bases spanning the gap. From germline, CDR1 is KGHDR and CDR2 SFDVKD. For the CDR3, the DNA is TGTGCCACCAGTGTCGGACACTTCCAAGAGACCCAGTACTTC. Its protein is CATSVGHFQETQYF.

The table lists this clonotype with many counts. The CDR3 region has the DNA TGTGCCAGCAGTGTGGTGGGGACCGAGCAGTACTTC. Encoded protein: CASSVVGTEQYF. V is TRBV2 and J is TRBJ2-7; D may correspond to TRBD1 or TRBD2 (5 bases each). V lost 4 bases and J 6 bases, leaving 10 bases between the germline ends. The CDR3 totals 12 residues. CDR1 and CDR2 from the germline V gene are SNHLY and FYNNEI. Drawing the rest from reference TRBV2 and TRBJ2-7, the complete variable domain is EPEVTQTPSHQVTQMGQEVILRCVPISNHLYFYWYRQILGQKVEFLVSFYNNEISEKSEIFDDQFSVERPDGSNFTLKIRSTKLEDSAMYFCASSVVGTEQYFGPGTRLTVT.